Reported below is one TCR beta chain. The CDR3 spans 15 residues. Germline V lookup: CDR1 LNHDA, CDR2 SQIVND (reference sequence). With V trimmed by 5 bases and J by 0 bases, 5 bases remained unmatched. Blood sampling was done at baseline, cycle 4 day 1, and cycle 7 day 1. Some clones are missing from TCRdb's copy, which holds only in-frame ones; the method was immunoSEQ multiplex PCR. The table records some 69,000 clones, 70% to 90% of them present only once. The data derive from a study of OX40 agonist ivuxolimab in advanced cancers. Sequenced here: CD4+ or CD8+ T cells sorted from blood, sampled in a trial of the OX40 agonist ivuxolimab. This receptor was obtained from an adult with an advanced solid tumor such as melanoma, head and neck, liver or kidney cancer. The V and J genes are TRBV19 and TRBJ2-3, with 7 bases identical to TRBD2. The CDR3 region is CASSPISGSTDTQYF. The DNA for the CDR3 is TGTGCCAGTAGTCCCATTAGCGGGAGCACAGATACGCAGTATTTT.